The T cell receptor beta chain described here comes from a study of blood T cell repertoires in COVID-19. In the study overall: T cells, B-cell-depleted T cells, or PBMCs supplied cDNA or gDNA.

CDR3 length equals 14 residues. The V end was cut by 3 bases, the J end by 5 bases, with 11 bases between. Per germline, CDR1 MGHDK and CDR2 SYGVNS. Under the authors' procedure: Reference gene primers were amplified, and this amplification served to estimate nucleated cell counts. Only in-frame clones appear in the TCRdb table, and some are missing; sequencing was by immunoSEQ multiplex PCR. The D gene and trimming were derived from the DNA, and the V and J assignments and clone size from that table. The data contain approximately 50,000 clones, 80% to 95% of them singletons. This TCR derives from a man aged 45-60 years with active COVID-19. The specimen was peripheral blood. V gene TRBV25-1 combines with J gene TRBJ1-5; no clear D gene. DNA for the CDR3: TGTGCCAGCAGTGAGGGGAGTAGTGATCAGCCCCAGCATTTT. Its protein product is CASSEGSSDQPQHF.